This T cell receptor (beta chain) was profiled in a study of blood T cell dynamics during melanoma immunotherapy. Looking at the study overall: Metastatic melanoma patients received first-line pembrolizumab or nivolumab plus ipilimumab.

Stated time point: week 3, after first cycle of checkpoint inhibitor. Trimming pared 4 bases from V and 6 bases from J, leaving 15 bases between. This CDR3 is built from 14 residues. CDR1 is MNHNS, CDR2 SASEGT, per germline. Each bulk PBMC sample had around 360 ng DNA loaded. Data came from immunoSEQ multiplex PCR; TCRdb stores just in-frame clones and leaves some out. The table lists under 20,000 clones, approximately 90% of them singletons. The starting material was blood, obtained from a patient treated with checkpoint blockade. The origin of this receptor is a human donor with melanoma. This sequence joins TRBV6-1 and TRBJ2-5; the D call may be TRBD1 or TRBD2 (6 bases each). CDR3 sequence reads: CASSGGADLKTQYF. CDR3 bases: TGTGCCAGCAGTGGGGGGGCGGATTTGAAGACCCAGTACTTC.